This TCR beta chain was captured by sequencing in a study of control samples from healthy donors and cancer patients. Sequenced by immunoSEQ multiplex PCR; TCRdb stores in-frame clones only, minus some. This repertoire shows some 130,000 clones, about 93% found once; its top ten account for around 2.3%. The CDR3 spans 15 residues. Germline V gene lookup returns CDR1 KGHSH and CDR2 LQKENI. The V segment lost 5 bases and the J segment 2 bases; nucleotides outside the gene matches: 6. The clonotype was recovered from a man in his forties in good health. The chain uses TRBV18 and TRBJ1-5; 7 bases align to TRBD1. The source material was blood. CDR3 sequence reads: CASSRQGVGNQPQHF. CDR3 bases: TGTGCCAGCTCAAGACAGGGCGTAGGCAATCAGCCCCAGCATTTT.